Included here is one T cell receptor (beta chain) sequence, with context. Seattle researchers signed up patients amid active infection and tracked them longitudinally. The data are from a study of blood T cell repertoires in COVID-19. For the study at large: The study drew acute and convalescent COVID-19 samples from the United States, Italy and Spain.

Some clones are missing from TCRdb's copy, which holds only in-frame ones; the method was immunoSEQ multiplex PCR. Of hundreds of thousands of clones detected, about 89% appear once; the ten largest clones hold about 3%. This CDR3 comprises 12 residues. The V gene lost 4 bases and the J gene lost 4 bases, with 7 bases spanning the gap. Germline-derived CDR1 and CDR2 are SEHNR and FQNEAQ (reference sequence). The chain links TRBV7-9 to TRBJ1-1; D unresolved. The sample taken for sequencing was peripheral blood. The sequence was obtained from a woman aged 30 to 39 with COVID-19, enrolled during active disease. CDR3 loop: CASSWRSTEAFF. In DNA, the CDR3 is TGTGCCAGCAGCTGGCGGAGCACTGAAGCTTTCTTT.